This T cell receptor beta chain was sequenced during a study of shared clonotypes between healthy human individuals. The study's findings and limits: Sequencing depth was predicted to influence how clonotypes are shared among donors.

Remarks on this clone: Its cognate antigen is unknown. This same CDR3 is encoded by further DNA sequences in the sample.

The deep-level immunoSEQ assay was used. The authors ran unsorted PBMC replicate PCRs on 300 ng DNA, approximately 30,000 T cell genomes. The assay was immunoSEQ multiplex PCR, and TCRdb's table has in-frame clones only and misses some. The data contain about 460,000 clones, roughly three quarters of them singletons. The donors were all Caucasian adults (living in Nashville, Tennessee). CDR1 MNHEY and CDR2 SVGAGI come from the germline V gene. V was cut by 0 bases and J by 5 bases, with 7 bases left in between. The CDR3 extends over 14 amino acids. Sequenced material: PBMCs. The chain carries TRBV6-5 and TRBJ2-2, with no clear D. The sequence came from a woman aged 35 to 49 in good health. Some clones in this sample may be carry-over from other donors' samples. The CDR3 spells CASSYSGRTGELFF. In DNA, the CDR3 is TGTGCCAGCAGTTACTCAGGAAGGACCGGGGAGCTGTTTTTT.